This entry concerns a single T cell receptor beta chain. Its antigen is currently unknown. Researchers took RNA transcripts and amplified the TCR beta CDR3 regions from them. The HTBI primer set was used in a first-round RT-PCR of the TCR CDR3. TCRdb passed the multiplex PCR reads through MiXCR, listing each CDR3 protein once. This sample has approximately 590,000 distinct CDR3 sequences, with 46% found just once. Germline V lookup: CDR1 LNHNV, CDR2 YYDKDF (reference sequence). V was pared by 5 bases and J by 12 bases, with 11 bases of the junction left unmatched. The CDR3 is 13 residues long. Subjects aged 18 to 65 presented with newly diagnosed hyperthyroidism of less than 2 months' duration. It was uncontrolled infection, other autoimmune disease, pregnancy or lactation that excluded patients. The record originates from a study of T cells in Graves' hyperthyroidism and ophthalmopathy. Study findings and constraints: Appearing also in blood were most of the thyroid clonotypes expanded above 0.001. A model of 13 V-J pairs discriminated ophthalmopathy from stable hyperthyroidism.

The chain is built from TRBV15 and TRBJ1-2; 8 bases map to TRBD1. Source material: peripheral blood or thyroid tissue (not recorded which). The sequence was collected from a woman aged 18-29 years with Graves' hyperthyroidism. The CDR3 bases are TGTGCCACCAGCGGACAGGGAAACTCTGGAAACACCTTC. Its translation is CATSGQGNSGNTF. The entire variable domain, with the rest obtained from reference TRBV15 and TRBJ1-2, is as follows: DAMVIQNPRYQVTQFGKPVTLSCSQTLNHNVMYWYQQKSSQAPKLLFHYYDKDFNNEADTPDNFQSRRPNTSFCFLDIRSPGLGDTAMYLCATSGQGNSGNTFGSGTRLTVV.